This is a list of T cell receptor beta chains from one sample in a study of T cells in Graves' hyperthyroidism and ophthalmopathy. TCRdb itself ran the multiplex PCR reads through MiXCR, one entry per CDR3 protein. The table lists about 350,000 distinct CDR3 sequences, over 11% of them singletons, with around 25% in the top ten. The specimen sequenced was blood. Receptors originate from a woman aged 30 to 39 with Graves' hyperthyroidism. The CDR3 runs from the conserved cysteine through the conserved F or W. The D gene is left open where the match is weak. Rows give clone size only sometimes, using once, few, many, or a class for an expanded clone.

clone size: -; J gene: TRBJ2-2; D gene: -; V gene: TRBV2; CDR3 protein: CASSETGYRGTGELFF; CDR3 DNA: TGTGCCAGCAGTGAGACCGGCTACCGAGGGACCGGGGAGCTGTTTTTT
clone size: few; J gene: TRBJ1-1; D gene: TRBD1; V gene: TRBV28; CDR3 protein: CASREDRLITEAFF; CDR3 DNA: TGTGCCAGCAGGGAGGACAGGCTAATCACTGAAGCTTTCTTT
clone size: -; J gene: TRBJ1-4; D gene: -; V gene: TRBV7-2; CDR3 protein: CASSLRFADNEKLFF; CDR3 DNA: TGTGCCAGCAGCTTAAGGTTCGCAGACAATGAAAAACTGTTTTTT
clone size: many; J gene: TRBJ2-7; D gene: -; V gene: TRBV6-5; CDR3 protein: CASSYSAGGDEQYF; CDR3 DNA: TGTGCCAGCAGTTACTCGGCAGGGGGGGACGAGCAGTACTTC
clone size: many; J gene: TRBJ1-2; D gene: -; V gene: TRBV9; CDR3 protein: CASSGRTVVYTF; CDR3 DNA: TGTGCCAGCAGCGGGAGGACGGTGGTCTACACCTTC
clone size: -; J gene: TRBJ2-3; D gene: TRBD1; V gene: TRBV14; CDR3 protein: CASSPRTGLTDTQYF; CDR3 DNA: TGTGCCAGCAGCCCGAGGACAGGGCTCACAGATACGCAGTATTTT
clone size: -; J gene: TRBJ1-5; D gene: -; V gene: TRBV6-1; CDR3 protein: CASSQRPSATRSDQPQHF; CDR3 DNA: TGTGCCAGCAGCCAAAGACCCAGCGCTACCCGTAGCGATCAGCCCCAGCATTTT
clone size: many; J gene: TRBJ1-1; D gene: -; V gene: TRBV30; CDR3 protein: CAWSVLGPTEAFF; CDR3 DNA: TGTGCCTGGAGTGTCCTGGGACCCACTGAAGCTTTCTTT
clone size: few; J gene: TRBJ2-2; D gene: -; V gene: TRBV29-1; CDR3 protein: CSVAQGKSPGKLFF; CDR3 DNA: TGCAGCGTTGCGCAGGGTAAATCCCCGGGGAAGCTGTTTTTT
clone size: -; J gene: TRBJ1-2; D gene: -; V gene: TRBV4-3; CDR3 protein: CASSQVAGNNYGYTF; CDR3 DNA: TGCGCCAGCAGCCAAGTAGCAGGGAATAACTATGGCTACACCTTC
clone size: few; J gene: TRBJ2-3; D gene: -; V gene: TRBV11-2; CDR3 protein: CASSLTGTGADTQYF; CDR3 DNA: TGTGCCAGCAGCCTAACCGGGACCGGGGCAGATACGCAGTATTTT
clone size: -; J gene: TRBJ2-3; D gene: -; V gene: TRBV12-3/TRBV12-4; CDR3 protein: CASSLTTSTDTQYF; CDR3 DNA: TGTGCCAGCAGTTTAACTACTAGCACAGATACGCAGTATTTT
clone size: few; J gene: TRBJ2-5; D gene: -; V gene: TRBV5-1; CDR3 protein: CASSLVGPQETQYF; CDR3 DNA: TGCGCCAGCAGCTTGGTAGGACCTCAAGAGACCCAGTACTTC
clone size: few; J gene: TRBJ2-7; D gene: -; V gene: TRBV20-1; CDR3 protein: CSASSRLSSYEQYF; CDR3 DNA: TGCAGTGCTAGTTCTCGTTTAAGCTCCTACGAGCAGTACTTC
clone size: few; J gene: TRBJ1-4; D gene: -; V gene: TRBV28; CDR3 protein: CASSPDPLRRTTNEKLFF; CDR3 DNA: TGTGCCAGCAGTCCCGATCCTTTAAGACGGACAACTAATGAAAAACTGTTTTTT
clone size: many; J gene: TRBJ2-7; D gene: TRBD2; V gene: TRBV7-2; CDR3 protein: CASSLAKASGYEQYF; CDR3 DNA: TGTGCCAGCAGCTTAGCGAAGGCTAGCGGATACGAGCAGTACTTC
clone size: many; J gene: TRBJ1-1; D gene: -; V gene: TRBV2; CDR3 protein: CASTSDGGVTEAFF; CDR3 DNA: TGTGCCAGCACCTCCGACGGGGGAGTGACTGAAGCTTTCTTT
clone size: many; J gene: TRBJ2-7; D gene: TRBD2; V gene: TRBV2; CDR3 protein: CATVGQGLAGYEQYF; CDR3 DNA: TGTGCCACGGTTGGCCAGGGACTAGCGGGCTACGAGCAGTACTTC
clone size: few; J gene: TRBJ2-7; D gene: TRBD1; V gene: TRBV4-3; CDR3 protein: CASSQSHRGHEQYF; CDR3 DNA: TGCGCCAGCAGCCAATCCCACAGGGGCCACGAGCAGTACTTC
clone size: many; J gene: TRBJ2-3; D gene: -; V gene: TRBV12-3/TRBV12-4; CDR3 protein: CASSPGNPTDTQYF; CDR3 DNA: TGTGCCAGCAGCCCGGGGAACCCCACAGATACGCAGTATTTT
clone size: many; J gene: TRBJ1-5; D gene: TRBD1; V gene: TRBV12-3/TRBV12-4; CDR3 protein: CASNPGQVNQPQHF; CDR3 DNA: TGTGCCAGCAACCCGGGACAGGTCAATCAGCCCCAGCATTTT
clone size: -; J gene: TRBJ1-5; D gene: -; V gene: TRBV4-1; CDR3 protein: CASSQHRQGNQPQHF; CDR3 DNA: TGCGCCAGCAGCCAACACCGACAGGGCAATCAGCCCCAGCATTTT
clone size: -; J gene: TRBJ2-7; D gene: TRBD2; V gene: TRBV20-1; CDR3 protein: CSAREVRASGTYEQYF; CDR3 DNA: TGCAGTGCTAGAGAGGTGCGGGCTAGCGGCACCTACGAGCAGTACTTC
clone size: many; J gene: TRBJ1-2; D gene: -; V gene: TRBV12-3/TRBV12-4; CDR3 protein: CASSLVGVDGYTF; CDR3 DNA: TGTGCCAGCAGTTTAGTAGGGGTAGACGGCTACACCTTC
clone size: many; J gene: TRBJ2-1; D gene: TRBD2; V gene: TRBV19; CDR3 protein: CASSIDRGSFSNEQFF; CDR3 DNA: TGTGCCAGTAGTATAGATCGCGGGAGTTTTTCCAATGAGCAGTTCTTC